This T cell receptor beta chain was documented in a study of identical twins. Study conclusions and caveats: Invariant MAIT and iNKT cells may have partly biased zero-insertion analyses. High-abundance cord blood beta clonotypes had fewer insertions; memory repertoires showed none. Twin pairs' shared out-of-frame alpha sequences were enriched in low generation probability.

V was clipped by 4 bases and J by 2 bases, with 12 bases between them. Germline lookup yields CDR1 SGHRS and CDR2 YFSETQ. The CDR3 loop spans 14 amino acids. From the 5' RACE reads, TCRdb called clonotypes with MiXCR, one entry per CDR3 protein. The data contain about 1.7 million distinct CDR3 sequences, about 32% of them singletons. In every case, the donor was a healthy Caucasian. This clonotype occurred a few times. Its antigen is unidentified. The sample consisted of cord blood. This chain links TRBV5-1 with TRBJ1-2; D is perhaps TRBD1 (5 bases). This clonotype was sampled from a newborn girl in good health. In DNA, the CDR3 is TGCGCCAGCAGCCCCGACAGAGACAACTATGGCTACACCTTC. Amino acid sequence: CASSPDRDNYGYTF.